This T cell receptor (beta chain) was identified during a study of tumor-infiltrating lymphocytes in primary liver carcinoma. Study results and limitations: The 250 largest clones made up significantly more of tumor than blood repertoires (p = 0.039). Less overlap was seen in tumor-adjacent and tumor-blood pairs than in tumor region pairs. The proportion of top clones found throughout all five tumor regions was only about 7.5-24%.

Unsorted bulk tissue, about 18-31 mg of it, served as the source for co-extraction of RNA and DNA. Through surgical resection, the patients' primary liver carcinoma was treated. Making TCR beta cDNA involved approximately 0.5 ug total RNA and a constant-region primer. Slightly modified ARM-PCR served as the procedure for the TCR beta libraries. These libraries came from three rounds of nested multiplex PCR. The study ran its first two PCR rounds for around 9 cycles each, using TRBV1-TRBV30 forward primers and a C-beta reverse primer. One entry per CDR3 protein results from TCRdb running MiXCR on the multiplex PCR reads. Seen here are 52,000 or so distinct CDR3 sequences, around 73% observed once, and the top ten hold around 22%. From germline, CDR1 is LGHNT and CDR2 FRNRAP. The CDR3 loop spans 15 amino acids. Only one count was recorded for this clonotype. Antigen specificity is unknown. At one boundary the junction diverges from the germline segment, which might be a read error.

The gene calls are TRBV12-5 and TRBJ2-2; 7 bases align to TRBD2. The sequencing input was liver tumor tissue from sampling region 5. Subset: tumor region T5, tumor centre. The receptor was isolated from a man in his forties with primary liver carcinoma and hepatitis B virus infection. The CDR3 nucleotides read TGTGCTAGTGTCCTGGGAGGGGTGAACACCGGGGAGCTGTTATTT. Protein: CASVLGGVNTGELLF.